This T cell receptor (beta chain) derives from a study of T-cell reconstitution after alpha-beta-depleted transplantation in children. This clonotype was counted ten times or more. The antigen is undetermined. CDR3 length: 14 residues. V was cut by 5 bases and J by 6 bases, with 14 bases left in between. The V gene's germline CDR1 is SGHVS and CDR2 FQNEAQ. Molecular barcoding with unique molecular identifiers was used for the TCRbeta library. TCRdb fed the PCR reads into MiXCR, producing one record per CDR3 protein. The sample lists about 460,000 distinct CDR3 sequences, roughly a tenth seen once, with 2% to 2.5% in the top ten. General study results and limits: Newly generated T cells supplied most T-cell counts and diversity one year post-transplant.

This receptor was obtained from a child under 10 years old with inherited bone marrow failure, due to receive a stem cell transplant. The genes are TRBV7-8 and TRBJ2-1; perhaps TRBD2 as D (5 bases). The sequencing here drew on PBMCs, taken before TCRalphabeta/CD19-depleted stem cell transplant. CDR3 sequence: CASSPRVRANEQFF. CDR3 DNA: TGTGCCAGCAGCCCCAGAGTGAGGGCCAATGAGCAGTTCTTC.